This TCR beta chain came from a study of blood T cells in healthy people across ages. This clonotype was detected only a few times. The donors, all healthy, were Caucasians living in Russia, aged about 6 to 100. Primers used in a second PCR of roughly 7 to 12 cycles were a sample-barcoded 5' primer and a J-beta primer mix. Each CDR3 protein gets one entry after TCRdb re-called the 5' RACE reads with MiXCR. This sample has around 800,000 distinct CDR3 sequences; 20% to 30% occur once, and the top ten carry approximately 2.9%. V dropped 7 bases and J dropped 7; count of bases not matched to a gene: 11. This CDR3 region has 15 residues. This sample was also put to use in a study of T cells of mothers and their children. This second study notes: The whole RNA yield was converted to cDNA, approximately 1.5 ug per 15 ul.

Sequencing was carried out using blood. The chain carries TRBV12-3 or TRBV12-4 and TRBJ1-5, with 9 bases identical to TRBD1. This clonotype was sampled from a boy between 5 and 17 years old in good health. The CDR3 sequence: CASTPGQGVPQPQHF. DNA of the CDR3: TGTGCCAGCACCCCGGGACAGGGAGTCCCCCAGCCCCAGCATTTT.